The subject of this entry is one T cell receptor (beta chain). The second PCR ran about 6 to 12 cycles with a sample-barcoded 5' primer and J-beta primers. TCRdb independently ran MiXCR on the 5' RACE reads; one entry per CDR3 protein. The sample lists about a million distinct CDR3 sequences, roughly 51% occurring once. This specimen belongs to a study of blood T cells in healthy people across ages. The junction had 8 bases not matched to a gene; V was cut back by 7 bases and J by 4 bases. Germline CDR1 SQVTM, CDR2 ANQGSEA. The CDR3 sequence is 13 residues long. The chain is built from TRBV29-1 and TRBJ2-7; 9 bases line up with TRBD1. This sequence originates from a woman aged 55-70 years in good health. The sample taken for sequencing was blood. For the CDR3, the DNA is TGCAGCGCGGGGCCCGGGACAGGGTACGAGCAGTACTTC. This translates into CSAGPGTGYEQYF.